Below, 7 T cell receptor beta chains from the same sample are listed, as sequenced in a study of PD-1 blockade in mismatch repair-deficient tumors (dated by TCRdb to 2016 to 2017). The protocol used for the library was the immunoSEQ multiplex PCR assay. What TCRdb holds here is the immuneACCESS table cut down to in-frame rearrangements. Part of the clones is not present; checked against another copy, under half of the missing clones reflect an unresolved V gene, and the others are unexplained. The sample table shows over 100,000 clones, and 60% to 85% are seen once. The top ten clones comprise 4.7% of the sample. Sample: peripheral blood, taken 60 weeks after starting pembrolizumab. The source of these receptors is an adult with mismatch repair-deficient cancer.

The chain links TRBV19 to TRBJ2-3, with D perhaps matching TRBD1 (6 bases). In germline, CDR1 is LNHDA, CDR2 SQIVND (reference sequence). The CDR3 loop spans 14 amino acids. V shed 3 bases and J shed 6 bases, with 13 bases lying between them. This CDR3 reads CASSMAGVGDTQYF. The CDR3 DNA sequence: TGTGCCAGTAGTATGGCAGGGGTTGGGGATACGCAGTATTTT.

The gene calls are TRBV19 and TRBJ2-3; TRBD2 might be the D (5 bases). Germline V gene data show CDR1 as LNHDA and CDR2 as SQIVND (reference sequence). The CDR3 runs 15 residues. V was pared by 5 bases and J by 4 bases, with 16 bases between. DNA of the CDR3: TGTGCCAGTAGTGCGAAACGGGGTTATGCAGATACGCAGTATTTT. Translation gives CASSAKRGYADTQYF.

Only one count was recorded for this clone. The gene calls are TRBV14 and TRBJ2-1; 8 bases line up with TRBD2. V dropped 0 bases and J dropped 3; count of bases not matched to a gene: 7. CDR3 length equals 17 residues. Looked up from germline, CDR1 is SGHDN and CDR2 is FVKESK. The CDR3 bases are TGTGCCAGCAGCCAAGAGGTAGGAGCGGGAGTCTACAATGAGCAGTTCTTC. Amino acid sequence: CASSQEVGAGVYNEQFF.

J is TRBJ1-1 and V is TRBV27, with a tentative D call TRBD1 (5 bases). The V gene's germline CDR1 is MNHEY and CDR2 SMNVEV (reference sequence). The V end lost 9 bases, the J end lost 4 bases, and 12 bases lay between the germline ends. This CDR3 region has 12 residues. CDR3 sequence reads: CASSGLRTEAFF. CDR3 sequence (DNA): TGTGCCAGTTCGGGGCTTCGCACTGAAGCTTTCTTT.

The chain employs TRBV27 and TRBJ2-7; TRBD1 agrees at 11 bases. Per germline, CDR1 MNHEY and CDR2 SMNVEV (reference sequence). The trim removed 5 bases at V and 4 bases at J, leaving 7 bases unmatched. The length of the CDR3 is 15 residues. In DNA form, the CDR3 reads TGTGCCAGCAGTACAGGGACAGGGGGGACGTACGAGCAGTACTTC. Protein product: CASSTGTGGTYEQYF.

This rearrangement joins TRBV15 to TRBJ2-4; D remains unclear. The CDR3 is made up of 15 amino acids. The germline V gene has CDR1 LNHNV and CDR2 YYDKDF (reference sequence). Trimming left V 0 bases short and J 1 base short, with 7 bases between. The CDR3 loop reads CATSRDLGAKNIQYF. The CDR3, as DNA: TGTGCCACCAGCAGAGATTTGGGGGCCAAAAACATTCAGTACTTC.

The chain uses TRBV7-2 and TRBJ2-2; perhaps TRBD1 as D (5 bases). Germline V gives CDR1 SGHTA, CDR2 FQGNSA. The CDR3 contains 15 residues. With 1 base removed from V and 1 base from J, the gap between germline ends came to 7 bases. Here the CDR3 DNA reads TGTGCCAGCAGCTTAGGACAGCTGAACACCGGGGAGCTGTTTTTT. Translating gives CASSLGQLNTGELFF.